The 28 T cell receptor beta chains presented below share a single source sample, sequenced in a study of shared clonotypes between healthy human individuals. Assay: immunoSEQ multiplex PCR; the TCRdb copy retains only in-frame clones and omits some. The sample carries 550,000 to 850,000 clones, roughly 72% recorded once. Sequencing used memory CD4+ T cells sorted from blood. Subset meaning: CD45RA-negative fraction. These receptors all stem from a woman aged 30 to 39 in good health.

This clone appeared a few times. The sample contains more than one DNA sequence encoding this CDR3. The rearrangement joins TRBV7-3 to TRBJ1-1, with D uncertain. The CDR3 consists of 13 residues. Deletions cut 1 base from V and 1 base from J, with 4 bases between. CDR1 and CDR2 (germline): SGHTA, FQGTGA. CDR3 nucleotides: TGTGCCAGCAGCTTAAGTGGGAACACTGAAGCTTTCTTT. This translates into CASSLSGNTEAFF.

V usage is TRBV6-6 and J usage is TRBJ2-3, with D perhaps TRBD1 or TRBD2 (5 bases each). Germline loops: CDR1 MNHNY, CDR2 SVGAGI (reference sequence). This CDR3 region has 16 residues. The V end lost 5 bases, the J end lost 4 bases, and 19 bases lay between the germline ends. The CDR3 sequence: CASSGTGTHGSDTQYF. The CDR3 DNA is TGTGCCAGCAGTGGTACCGGGACCCATGGATCAGATACGCAGTATTTT.

The chain recombines TRBV7-3 with TRBJ2-5, with 8 bases identical to TRBD2. Germline V CDR1 and CDR2: SGHTA, FQGTGA. The CDR3 extends over 15 amino acids. Germline trimming cut 2 bases from V and 4 bases from J; bases unmatched to any gene: 6. CDR3 DNA: TGTGCCAGCAGCTTAGTTTCGGGAGGGGCAGAGACCCAGTACTTC. Translating gives CASSLVSGGAETQYF.

The chain's CDR3 is CASSKGRLAYEQYF. The CDR3 bases are TGTGCCAGCAGCAAAGGAAGGTTAGCCTACGAGCAGTACTTC. J is TRBJ2-7 and V is TRBV21-1. TRBV21-1 is described as a pseudogene. CDR3 length: 14 amino acids.

CDR3 sequence (DNA): TGTGCCTTAAACAGGGTTGTCCACAATGAGCAGTTCTTC. It translates to CALNRVVHNEQFF. The chain links TRBV30 to TRBJ2-1; possible D gene TRBD1, 6 bases. The V end lost 7 bases, the J end lost 5 bases, and 15 bases lay between the germline ends. The CDR3 has 13 residues. Germline V gene lookup returns CDR1 GTSNPN and CDR2 SVGIG (reference sequence).

This clone was picked up one time. V and J are TRBV28 and TRBJ2-7; D not certain. The germline CDR1 and CDR2 sequences are MDHEN and SYDVKM. The CDR3 spans 14 residues. The V gene lost 5 bases and the J gene lost 2 bases, with 13 bases spanning the gap. CDR3 sequence reads: CASSLPIKAYEQYF. CDR3 coding DNA: TGTGCCAGCAGTCTCCCCATTAAAGCCTACGAGCAGTACTTC.

The chain combines TRBV29-1 with TRBJ2-7, with 9 nucleotides matching TRBD2. The V and J ends lost 4 bases and 6 bases, in that order; junction bases with no gene match: 7. CDR3 length equals 13 residues. The V gene's germline CDR1 is SQVTM and CDR2 ANQGSEA. The CDR3 DNA reads TGCAGCGTTGGGGTAGCGGGAGTGGGCGAGCAGTACTTC. Translated: CSVGVAGVGEQYF.

This clone was observed a few times. CDR3: CASSLQTGRTEAFF. Here the CDR3 DNA reads TGTGCCAGCAGCTTACAAACAGGGAGGACTGAAGCTTTCTTT. The chain has TRBV7-9 and TRBJ1-1; D might be TRBD1 (6 bases). Per the germline V gene, CDR1 is SEHNR and CDR2 is FQNEAQ (reference sequence). The V gene lost 2 bases and the J gene lost 5 bases, with 12 bases spanning the gap. The length of the CDR3 is 14 residues.

With regard to this clone: A much larger clone differs by one base, so this may be a read error. Other DNA sequences in this specimen translate into the identical CDR3. The chain combines TRBV7-9 with TRBJ1-5; 8 positions agree with TRBD1. V trimming: 5 bases; J trimming: 4 bases; junction bases outside the gene matches: 4. Germline V lookup: CDR1 SEHNR, CDR2 FQNEAQ (reference sequence). The CDR3 contains 14 residues. This chain's CDR3 is CASSKTGGNQPQHF. Here the CDR3 DNA reads TGTGCCAGCAGCAAAACAGGGGGTAATCAGCCCCAGCATTTT.

This clone was picked up one time. The chain has TRBV7-5 and TRBJ1-5; the table gives TRBD1 as D, unverified against the DNA. TRBV7-5 is shown as a pseudogene. This CDR3 region has 18 residues. Here the CDR3 DNA reads TGTGTCAGAAGCTTACGGTGGGACAGGGAGGAAAAGGGACAGCCCCAGCATTTT. It yields the protein CVRSLRWDREEKGQPQHF.

The gene calls are TRBV4-1 and TRBJ2-7; 7 nucleotides match TRBD2. Trimming at V came to 0 bases and at J to 1 base, leaving 21 bases not matched to a gene. Germline CDR1 and CDR2: MGHRA and YSYEKL. The CDR3 loop spans 21 amino acids. CDR3: CASSQDILPFVAGAKSYEQYF. In DNA form, the CDR3 reads TGCGCCAGCAGCCAAGATATTCTTCCTTTTGTCGCGGGAGCGAAATCCTACGAGCAGTACTTC.

The chain carries TRBV7-9 and TRBJ2-7; 13 bases map to TRBD2. The CDR3 sequence is 15 residues long. From germline, CDR1 is SEHNR and CDR2 FQNEAQ (reference sequence). V was clipped by 6 bases and J by 4 bases; unmatched bases: 6. CDR3 protein: CASRLTSGRAYEQYF. CDR3 coding DNA: TGTGCCAGCAGATTAACTAGCGGGAGGGCGTACGAGCAGTACTTC.

Concerning this clone itself: This clone may be a read error of a much larger clone one base away. This sample includes further DNA sequences coding for the same CDR3. This chain uses TRBV5-1 with TRBJ1-1; D is unclear. The germline gives CDR1 SGHRS, CDR2 YFSETQ. V lost 0 bases and J lost 1, with 4 bases in between. CDR3 length equals 13 residues. In DNA form, the CDR3 reads TGCGCCAGCAGCTTGGCAGAGAACACTGAAGCTTTCTTT. This sequence encodes CASSLAENTEAFF.

The chain links TRBV5-4 to TRBJ2-1; D perhaps matches TRBD2 (6 bases). This CDR3 has 14 amino acids. The germline CDR1 and CDR2 sequences are SGHNT and YYREEE (reference sequence). V shed 0 bases and J shed 9 bases, with 13 bases lying between them. The CDR3 sequence: CASSLVPGVGEQFF. The CDR3 nucleotides read TGTGCCAGCAGCTTGGTCCCGGGAGTCGGTGAGCAGTTCTTC.

A few counts support this clone. The gene calls are TRBV30 and TRBJ1-5; D is unclear. The V end was cut by 1 base, the J end by 0 bases, with 4 bases between. The CDR3 has 13 residues. Germline CDR1 reads GTSNPN; CDR2 reads SVGIG (reference sequence). CDR3 in DNA: TGTGCCTGGAGTGAAGATAGCAATCAGCCCCAGCATTTT. Protein: CAWSEDSNQPQHF.

V and J are TRBV4-1 and TRBJ2-3, with D perhaps matching TRBD2 (7 bases). The germline V gene encodes CDR1 MGHRA and CDR2 YSYEKL. V lost 4 bases, J lost 6 bases, and 17 bases lay in between. The CDR3 runs to 15 residues. The CDR3 sequence is CASSRGGPNVDTQYF. CDR3 in DNA: TGCGCCAGCAGCCGGGGGGGCCCCAATGTCGATACGCAGTATTTT.

In DNA, the CDR3 is TGTGCCATCAGCCATGGGACAGGGGGATACGAGCAGTACTTC. Its translation is CAISHGTGGYEQYF. This chain connects TRBV10-3 to TRBJ2-7, with TRBD1 matching 11 bases. This CDR3 contains 14 residues. Germline values: CDR1 ENHRY, CDR2 SYGVKD. V shed 6 bases, J shed 4 bases, and the junction held 5 bases outside the gene matches.

V is TRBV28 and J is TRBJ2-1, with 10 bases matching TRBD2. This CDR3 has 15 amino acids. Germline V gene data show CDR1 as MDHEN and CDR2 as SYDVKM. J was trimmed by 4 bases and V by 3 bases; bases with no gene match: 3. CDR3 bases: TGTGCCAGCAGTTTTAATAGCGGGGGGTACAATGAGCAGTTCTTC. Translating it yields CASSFNSGGYNEQFF.

The chain links TRBV28 to TRBJ1-2; TRBD1 might be the D (6 bases). The CDR3 contains 14 residues. V lost 3 bases, J lost 2 bases, and 10 bases lay in between. Germline V gene data show CDR1 as MDHEN and CDR2 as SYDVKM. The CDR3 here is CASSFEGENYGYTF. The CDR3 DNA reads as TGTGCCAGCAGTTTCGAGGGGGAAAACTATGGCTACACCTTC.

This clone has a count of ten or more. The rearrangement links TRBV11-2 to TRBJ2-5; D is perhaps TRBD2 (5 bases). Trimming took off 2 bases at V and 5 bases at J, with 6 bases between the two ends. Germline V gene data show CDR1 as SGHAT and CDR2 as FQNNGV. CDR3 length: 12 amino acids. Here the CDR3 DNA reads TGTGCCAGCAGCTTATCGGGGGAGACCCAGTACTTC. Protein product: CASSLSGETQYF.

The chain links TRBV6-5 to TRBJ2-2; 12 nucleotides line up with TRBD2. CDR1 and CDR2 (germline): MNHEY, SVGAGI. There are 15 residues in the CDR3. J gave up 7 bases and V 6 bases, and 6 bases lay outside the gene matches. CDR3 loop: CASSRLAGEGGELFF. CDR3 coding DNA: TGTGCCAGCAGCCGACTAGCGGGAGAGGGCGGGGAGCTGTTTTTT.

The rearrangement uses TRBV12-5 and TRBJ2-1; 9 bases map to TRBD2. Germline V lookup: CDR1 LGHNT, CDR2 FRNRAP. The CDR3 has 16 amino acids. The V gene end was trimmed by 6 bases and the J gene end by 0 bases; junction bases not matched to a gene: 6. CDR3 sequence (DNA): TGTGCTAGTGGCATTAGCGGGAGAAGCTCCTACAATGAGCAGTTCTTC. Its protein is CASGISGRSSYNEQFF. The variable domain in full, with the rest retrieved from reference TRBV12-5 and TRBJ2-1, is DARVTQTPRHKVTEMGQEVTMRCQPILGHNTVFWYRQTMMQGLELLAYFRNRAPLDDSGMPKDRFSAEMPDATLATLKIQPSEPRDSAVYFCASGISGRSSYNEQFFGPGTRLTVL.

This sequence joins TRBV25-1 and TRBJ1-2; 7 positions agree with TRBD1. This CDR3 is built from 14 residues. Germline V gene sequence: CDR1 MGHDK, CDR2 SYGVNS. V trimming: 5 bases; J trimming: 4 bases; junction bases outside the gene matches: 7. The DNA for the CDR3 is TGTGCCAGCAGTTCCCGGGACAGTACCTATGGCTACACCTTC. Translation gives CASSSRDSTYGYTF.

The CDR3 coding sequence is TGTGCCAGCAGTTGGCCAGGGGACTCTGAAGCTTTCTTT. Translating it yields CASSWPGDSEAFF. This chain joins TRBV6-6 and TRBJ1-1; D possibly corresponds to TRBD1 (6 bases). Germline V CDR1 and CDR2: MNHNY, SVGAGI (reference sequence). The ends were cut back, 4 bases at V and 6 bases at J, with 12 bases in the middle. The CDR3 sequence is 13 residues long.

V gene TRBV19 combines with J gene TRBJ2-3, with TRBD1 matching over 8 bases. The CDR3 sequence is 15 residues long. With 6 bases clipped from V and 3 bases from J, the junction kept 8 bases outside the gene matches. In germline, CDR1 is LNHDA, CDR2 SQIVND (reference sequence). The DNA of the CDR3 is TGTGCCAGTAGCCAACAGGGGGGAGCTACAGATACGCAGTATTTT. Translation: CASSQQGGATDTQYF.

Remarks on this clone: Other DNA variants within this sample encode the same CDR3. This chain uses TRBV27 with TRBJ1-1, with unresolved D. Germline V gene lookup returns CDR1 MNHEY and CDR2 SMNVEV (reference sequence). V lost 3 bases, J lost 0 bases, and 8 bases lay in between. The CDR3 length is 14 residues. CDR3 DNA sequence: TGTGCCAGCAGTTTGTCCAGGTTGAACACTGAAGCTTTCTTT. This sequence encodes CASSLSRLNTEAFF.

In its sample, this clone was seen a few times. Other DNA variants within this sample encode the same CDR3. The chain has TRBV18 and TRBJ2-5, with unresolved D. CDR1 and CDR2 from the germline V gene are KGHSH and LQKENI. This CDR3 is 11 amino acids long. V was clipped by 3 bases and J by 1 base, with 0 bases between them. CDR3 loop: CASSPQETQYF. CDR3 bases: TGTGCCAGCTCACCCCAAGAGACCCAGTACTTC.

The chain employs TRBV4-1 and TRBJ2-7; D possibly corresponds to TRBD2 (7 bases). Trimming took off 0 bases at V and 7 bases at J, with 25 bases between the two ends. The germline V gene encodes CDR1 MGHRA and CDR2 YSYEKL. The CDR3 has 18 amino acids. For the CDR3, the DNA is TGCGCCAGCAGCCAAGACTCGGTCCGGGGGGCACAGGGTGGTGAGCAGTACTTC. It is translated as CASSQDSVRGAQGGEQYF.